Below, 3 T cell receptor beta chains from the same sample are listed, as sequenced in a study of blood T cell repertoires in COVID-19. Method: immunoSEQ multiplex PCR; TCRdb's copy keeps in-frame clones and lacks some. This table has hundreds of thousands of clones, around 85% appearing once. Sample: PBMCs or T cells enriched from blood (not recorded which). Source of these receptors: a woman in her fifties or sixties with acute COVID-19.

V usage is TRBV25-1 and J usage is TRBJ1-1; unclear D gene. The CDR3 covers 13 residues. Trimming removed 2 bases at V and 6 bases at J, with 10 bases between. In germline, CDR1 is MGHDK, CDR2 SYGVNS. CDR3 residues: CASSEKLASEAFF. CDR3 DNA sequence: TGTGCCAGCAGTGAAAAGCTCGCTTCTGAAGCTTTCTTT.

The CDR3 nucleotides read TGTGCCATCAGTGAGCCACCGGACAGGGTCGGGAGCAATCAGCCCCAGCATTTT. Encoded protein: CAISEPPDRVGSNQPQHF. This sequence joins TRBV10-3 and TRBJ1-5; 8 bases match TRBD1. This CDR3 has 18 amino acids. V shed 2 bases and J 1 base; nucleotides not matched to a gene: 10. Per the germline V gene, CDR1 is ENHRY and CDR2 is SYGVKD.

The CDR3 DNA reads as TGTGCCGAGAGCGGGGGCCTCAATGAGCAGTTCTTC. Its translation: CAESGGLNEQFF. J is TRBJ2-1 and V is TRBV2, with 8 bases aligning to TRBD2. Trimming took 11 bases from V and 6 from J; bases not matched to a gene: 6. The germline V gene encodes CDR1 SNHLY and CDR2 FYNNEI. The CDR3 is made up of 12 amino acids.